This T cell receptor beta chain is drawn from a study of T cell responses to AZD1222 COVID-19 vaccine listed by TCRdb under 2021. General notes on the study: AZD1222 recipients with second doses at about 4 weeks or about 12 weeks were pooled, because spike-specific TCR depth and breadth did not differ between schedules. TCR sequencing was performed for roughly 250 trial participants, of whom about 210 were given two doses of AZD1222 and some 26 were given two doses of MenACWY control vaccine. Trial participants were enrolled into age subgroups of 18-55, 56-69 and 70-plus years, which contained 148, 28 and 57 TCR-sequenced participants, respectively.

This specimen's time point label, per the study, means: baseline before first vaccination. Vaccinee samples were obtained from the UK trials COV001 and COV002, which included a single-blind randomized controlled phase 2/3 trial of AZD1222 (ChAdOx1 nCoV-19) in healthy adults. Trial participant PBMC samples were collected at day 0 and day 28 after the second dose for TCRbeta chain sequencing. The investigation overall reported the following: Because no day 14 peak-response samples were available, repertoires were characterized only after the peak T cell response. Most participants were white British and females outnumbered males, and the authors suggested that clonal diversity may have been underestimated. Vaccine-associated CD4 TCRs spanned the whole spike protein, with dominant responses in regions 160-218 and 743-854. Epitopes outside the regions mutated in the B.1.351 and B.1.1.7 variants were reportedly recognized by nearly half of the unique spike-specific TCRs. In the small 56-69-year group, the increase in depth fell short of significance, most likely because of low power. Only a handful of AZD1222 recipients were SARS-CoV-2 seropositive at baseline, limiting conclusions about previously exposed vaccinees. After two AZD1222 doses, spike-specific TCR breadth and depth were significantly higher than at day 0 and than in MenACWY recipients.

The CDR3 regions of human TCRbeta chains were analyzed by immunosequencing. The original methods were these. Repertoire TCRs were matched against a reference library of SARS-CoV-2-specific TCRs generated with the MIRA antigen-specificity platform. Breadth was defined as the fraction of unique TCRs that were SARS-CoV-2-associated, and depth was defined as the fraction of total T cells that were SARS-CoV-2-associated. Using the MIRA data, each spike-specific TCR was mapped to the spike region that the TCR reacts to and placed in a CD4 or CD8 class. Log10-transformed breadth and depth values were compared by one-way ANOVA with Sidak's multiple comparisons tests. The table comes from immuneACCESS by way of TCRdb, which keeps in-frame sequences with V and J called. Part of the clones is missing from these tables; in studies checked, under half for an unresolved V gene and the rest for unknown reasons. The V and J calls and clone size are taken from that table; D and trimming were inferred from the DNA. Across this sample there are roughly 70,000 clones, with around 85% seen only once. Roughly 22% of the sample is in the top ten clones.

As concerns this clone: Its antigen remains unidentified. No base qualities exist here, and no much larger clone lies one base off it.

The CDR3 measures 13 amino acids from cysteine to phenylalanine. Only the CDR3 DNA stays, 39 bases, in frame from base 1. At the junction V is shortened by 7 bases and J by 7 bases; bases outside the gene matches: 9. CDR1 and CDR2 are read off the germline V gene as SNHLY and FYNNEI. This TCR came from an adult in good health. The V gene is TRBV2 and the J gene is TRBJ2-7; TRBD2 aligns with 8 central bases. Sequenced here: peripheral blood, sampled on day 0 of AZD1222 vaccination. The CDR3: CASIEPGTREQYF. The DNA is TGTGCCAGCATCGAACCAGGGACTAGGGAGCAGTACTTC.